The rows below give T cell receptor beta chains drawn from one sample of a study of early T cells in non-severe SARS-CoV-2 infection. Via MiXCR, TCRdb re-called the 5' RACE reads, giving one row per CDR3 protein. Here the sample spans tens of thousands of distinct CDR3 sequences, around 4% being singletons. Material: whole blood. These TCRs come from an adult who was a healthcare worker with PCR-confirmed SARS-CoV-2 infection or an uninfected control (not recorded which). CDR3s include the opening cysteine and the closing phenylalanine or tryptophan. A D gene is named only where the DNA matches it firmly. For some rows the clone size is stated as once, few or many, or as a class when expanded; others skip it.

V,size,D,J,CDR3,DNA
TRBV4-3,NA,TRBD1,TRBJ2-1,CASSQDSRTGYYNEQFF,TGCGCCAGCAGCCAAGATAGTAGGACAGGGTACTACAATGAGCAGTTCTTC
TRBV29-1,NA,TRBD2,TRBJ2-1,CSVTSGRGNEQFF,TGCAGCGTTACCAGCGGGAGGGGAAATGAGCAGTTCTTC
TRBV3-1,medium-sized,NA,TRBJ2-5,CASSQGGGSETQYF,TGTGCCAGCAGCCAAGGTGGAGGGTCAGAGACCCAGTACTTC
TRBV12-3/TRBV12-4,many,NA,TRBJ2-2,CASSRKSGAGTGELFF,TGTGCCAGCAGTCGCAAAAGCGGAGCTGGGACCGGGGAGCTGTTTTTT
TRBV21-1,NA,NA,TRBJ2-4,CASTLASSSGRAKNIQYF,TGTGCCAGCACCTTGGCCTCTTCTAGCGGGAGGGCCAAAAACATTCAGTACTTC
TRBV5-4,many,TRBD1,TRBJ2-3,CASSFTGADTQYF,TGTGCCAGCAGCTTCACAGGGGCAGATACGCAGTATTTT
TRBV29-1,many,TRBD1,TRBJ2-5,CSAGQGDTKTQYF,TGCAGCGCGGGACAGGGCGATACAAAGACCCAGTACTTC
TRBV28,NA,NA,TRBJ2-3,CASSLFRRRRTDTQYF,TGTGCCAGCAGTTTATTCCGCCGGAGAAGAACAGATACGCAGTATTTT
TRBV7-2,few,TRBD2,TRBJ2-1,CASSLRLADYNEQFF,TGTGCCAGCAGCCTTCGACTAGCGGACTACAATGAGCAGTTCTTC
TRBV9,many,NA,TRBJ2-1,CASNPGGSTNEQFF,TGTGCCAGCAACCCAGGGGGGAGTACTAATGAGCAGTTCTTC
TRBV4-2,many,NA,TRBJ2-6,CASSQDGAGANVLTF,TGTGCCAGCAGCCAAGACGGGGCTGGGGCCAACGTCCTGACTTTC
TRBV24-1,NA,NA,TRBJ2-7,CATSDPRQVPFEQYF,TGTGCCACCAGTGATCCCCGACAGGTACCCTTCGAGCAGTACTTC
TRBV7-2,NA,NA,TRBJ1-2,CASSLGRNYGYTF,TGTGCCAGCAGCTTGGGACGGAACTATGGCTACACCTTC
TRBV7-2,many,NA,TRBJ1-1,CASSPRTATTEAFF,TGTGCCAGCAGCCCTCGGACAGCGACCACTGAAGCTTTCTTT
TRBV12-3/TRBV12-4,NA,NA,TRBJ1-1,CASSLWGTDTEAFF,TGTGCCAGCAGTTTATGGGGCACGGACACTGAAGCTTTCTTT
TRBV18,many,NA,TRBJ1-1,CASSPRTAMNTEAFF,TGTGCCAGCTCACCGAGGACGGCCATGAACACTGAAGCTTTCTTT
TRBV6-1,NA,NA,TRBJ2-3,CASRKGGQGSDTQYF,TGTGCCAGCAGAAAGGGTGGACAAGGCTCAGATACGCAGTATTTT
TRBV4-2,medium-sized,TRBD2,TRBJ2-7,CASSQETSGTPSYEQYF,TGTGCCAGCAGCCAAGAGACTAGCGGGACCCCCTCCTACGAGCAGTACTTC
TRBV20-1,many,NA,TRBJ2-5,CSARSGLETQYF,TGCAGTGCTAGAAGCGGGTTGGAGACCCAGTACTTC
TRBV5-5,many,NA,TRBJ1-3,CASSPYIATGTISGNTIYF,TGTGCCAGCAGCCCATATATCGCGACAGGAACAATCTCTGGAAACACCATATATTTT
TRBV5-4,many,NA,TRBJ2-7,CASSFNWAEQYF,TGTGCCAGCAGCTTTAACTGGGCCGAGCAGTACTTC
TRBV7-3,NA,NA,TRBJ2-2,CASSSRPGELFF,TGTGCCAGCAGCTCAAGGCCCGGGGAGCTGTTTTTT
TRBV13,many,TRBD1,TRBJ2-2,CASSPGGITGELFF,TGTGCCAGCAGCCCAGGGGGAATCACCGGGGAGCTGTTTTTT
TRBV28,many,NA,TRBJ1-6,CASSKTTGLNSPLHF,TGTGCCAGCAGCAAAACCACAGGACTTAATTCACCCCTCCACTTT
TRBV7-2,many,NA,TRBJ2-3,CASSSPGPGTDTQYF,TGTGCCAGCAGCTCGCCAGGACCGGGCACAGATACGCAGTATTTT
TRBV7-9,many,NA,TRBJ1-1,CASSQTAMNTEAFF,TGTGCCAGCAGCCAGACAGCCATGAACACTGAAGCTTTCTTT
TRBV6-5,many,TRBD1,TRBJ2-7,CASSPGTGVSYEQYF,TGTGCCAGCAGTCCCGGGACAGGGGTTTCCTACGAGCAGTACTTC
TRBV28,few,NA,TRBJ1-4,CASSWSGTNEKLFF,TGTGCCAGCAGTTGGTCCGGAACAAATGAAAAACTGTTTTTT
TRBV11-1,few,NA,TRBJ2-7,CASSPGQRSYEQYF,TGTGCCAGCAGCCCAGGACAGAGATCGTACGAGCAGTACTTC
TRBV6-5,many,TRBD1,TRBJ1-2,CASSYQQGAGYGYTF,TGTGCCAGCAGTTACCAACAGGGGGCCGGCTATGGCTACACCTTC
TRBV2,many,NA,TRBJ2-5,CASRGRETQYF,TGTGCCAGCAGGGGGAGAGAGACCCAGTACTTC
TRBV20-1,many,TRBD2,TRBJ2-7,CSARKPGLAVSYEQYF,TGCAGTGCTAGAAAACCGGGACTAGCGGTATCCTACGAGCAGTACTTC
TRBV20-1,many,TRBD2,TRBJ2-7,CSARDPSGLSYEQYF,TGCAGTGCTAGAGATCCTAGCGGGCTGTCCTACGAGCAGTACTTC
TRBV12-3/TRBV12-4,many,TRBD1,TRBJ1-6,CASSRTGANSPLHF,TGTGCCAGCAGTCGGACAGGAGCCAATTCACCCCTCCACTTT
TRBV7-2,many,TRBD1,TRBJ1-4,CASSSTSRQGVKLFF,TGTGCCAGCAGCTCCACGTCTAGACAGGGGGTAAAACTGTTTTTT
TRBV20-1,many,NA,TRBJ2-6,CSASIRDQPGANVLTF,TGCAGTGCTAGCATCCGGGATCAACCTGGGGCCAACGTCCTGACTTTC
TRBV12-3/TRBV12-4,few,NA,TRBJ1-2,CASRPETGNYGYTF,TGTGCCAGCAGACCCGAGACTGGAAACTATGGCTACACCTTC
TRBV10-3,many,NA,TRBJ1-1,CAISESPGNTEAFF,TGTGCCATCAGTGAGTCGCCAGGAAACACTGAAGCTTTCTTT
TRBV2,few,TRBD1,TRBJ2-1,CASSGQAIEQFF,TGTGCCAGCAGCGGACAGGCCATTGAGCAGTTCTTC
TRBV7-9,few,NA,TRBJ2-7,CASSPGEDGARYEQYF,TGTGCCAGCAGCCCCGGGGAAGACGGGGCACGCTACGAGCAGTACTTC
TRBV7-3,many,NA,TRBJ2-1,CASSSQGTYNEQFF,TGTGCCAGCAGCTCACAGGGAACCTACAATGAGCAGTTCTTC
TRBV11-3,NA,NA,TRBJ2-2,CASSSGPGGTNTGELFF,TGTGCCAGCAGCTCCGGACCCGGAGGGACGAACACCGGGGAGCTGTTTTTT
TRBV7-6,many,NA,TRBJ1-1,CASSFEDGAEAFF,TGTGCCAGCAGCTTCGAGGACGGGGCTGAAGCTTTCTTT
TRBV21-1,NA,NA,TRBJ2-7,CASTKPTPDSYEQYF,TGTGCCAGCACCAAACCCACTCCAGACTCCTACGAGCAGTACTTC
TRBV14,many,TRBD2,TRBJ2-5,CASLKRHLAGKETQYF,TGTGCCAGCCTCAAAAGGCATTTAGCGGGCAAAGAGACCCAGTACTTC
TRBV7-8,NA,NA,TRBJ2-5,CASSLVATKYTETQYF,TGTGCCAGCAGCTTAGTGGCGACTAAATACACAGAGACCCAGTACTTC
TRBV7-3,many,NA,TRBJ2-5,CASSTGLGGRETQYF,TGTGCCAGCAGCACGGGACTAGGGGGCCGTGAGACCCAGTACTTC
TRBV7-9,many,NA,TRBJ2-1,CASSLAGPSSYNEQFF,TGTGCCAGCAGCTTGGCGGGTCCGAGCTCCTACAATGAGCAGTTCTTC
TRBV7-9,many,NA,TRBJ2-7,CASSHGGRLSYEQYF,TGTGCCAGCAGCCACGGGGGCAGGCTGTCCTACGAGCAGTACTTC
TRBV12-3/TRBV12-4,few,NA,TRBJ2-5,CASSLGHQETQYF,TGTGCCAGCAGTTTAGGGCACCAAGAGACCCAGTACTTC
TRBV6-1,NA,TRBD1,TRBJ2-7,CASIGTGNHEQYF,TGTGCCAGCATCGGGACAGGGAACCACGAGCAGTACTTC
TRBV7-3,few,NA,TRBJ2-2,CASSLLGSSAGELFF,TGTGCCAGCAGCTTATTGGGCTCTAGCGCCGGGGAGCTGTTTTTT
TRBV28,many,TRBD2,TRBJ2-7,CASSSPGLGPLSSYEQYF,TGTGCCAGCAGTTCCCCCGGACTAGGCCCCTTAAGCTCCTACGAGCAGTACTTC